Presented here are 29 T cell receptor beta chains from one specimen sequenced in a study of glioma-infiltrating T cells after dendritic cell vaccination (TCRdb year 2016). Interpreted using the paper, the time point label stands for: after dendritic cell vaccination, including at tumor progression/relapse. Receptor libraries were prepared by the immunoSEQ multiplex PCR assay. TCRdb mirrors the immuneACCESS table, restricted to in-frame sequences. Some clones are absent from its copies; in checked studies, under half trace to an unresolved V gene, and the reason for the others is unknown. The sample table holds roughly 100,000 clones, of which nearly 90% were seen once. The top ten hold around 2.6% of the sample. Sequencing used blood, obtained after dendritic cell vaccination. The receptors derive from a human donor with glioblastoma.

J is TRBJ2-3 and V is TRBV5-4, with 15 bases matching TRBD2. The CDR3 sequence is 17 residues long. The junction had 6 bases not matched to a gene; V was cut back by 4 bases and J by 3 bases. Germline-derived CDR1 and CDR2 are SGHNT and YYREEE (reference sequence). The CDR3 is CASSLGLAGGNTDTQYF. The CDR3 DNA sequence: TGTGCCAGCAGCCTCGGACTAGCGGGAGGGAATACAGATACGCAGTATTTT.

As to this clone: Other DNA sequences in the sample encode the same CDR3. The genes are TRBV5-1 and TRBJ2-1; 10 bases match TRBD2. The CDR3 is made up of 14 amino acids. After removal of 3 bases from V and 7 bases from J, the junction contained 4 bases not matched to a gene. CDR1 is SGHRS, CDR2 YFSETQ, per germline. The CDR3 region is CASSSAGGYNEQFF. CDR3 nucleotides: TGCGCCAGCAGCTCAGCGGGGGGGTATAATGAGCAGTTCTTC.

The chain uses TRBV29-1 and TRBJ2-1; D gene unclear. Germline-derived CDR1 and CDR2 are SQVTM and ANQGSEA. The ends were cut back, 7 bases at V and 1 base at J, with 5 bases in the middle. The length of the CDR3 is 11 residues. CDR3 nucleotides: TGCAGCGATATGTCCTACAATGAGCAGTTCTTC. Amino acid sequence: CSDMSYNEQFF.

This clone has just one count. The chain carries TRBV6-1 and TRBJ1-3, with 7 nucleotides matching TRBD1. Trimming cost V 6 bases and J 2 bases; bases outside gene matches: 7. Germline loops: CDR1 MNHNS, CDR2 SASEGT. The CDR3 spans 15 residues. This chain's CDR3 is CASRPGTVTGNTIYF. The CDR3 DNA reads as TGTGCCAGCAGACCTGGGACAGTCACTGGAAACACCATATATTTT.

This rearrangement joins TRBV6-5 to TRBJ2-2; 8 bases map to TRBD2. Germline CDR1 reads MNHEY; CDR2 reads SVGAGI. The CDR3 covers 15 residues. V was pared by 7 bases and J by 4 bases, with 8 bases of the junction left unmatched. As DNA, the CDR3 is TGTGCCAGCACCAAGAACCGGGGGGGCACCGGGGAGCTGTTTTTT. This translates into CASTKNRGGTGELFF.

The chain combines TRBV6-1 with TRBJ2-7; no definite D call. The CDR3 is made up of 12 amino acids. The germline V gene encodes CDR1 MNHNS and CDR2 SASEGT. Trimming removed 5 bases at V and 1 base at J, with 6 bases between. In DNA, the CDR3 is TGTGCCAGCAGTTTCGCGTCCTACGAGCAGTACTTC. Protein sequence: CASSFASYEQYF.

This sequence joins TRBV4-2 and TRBJ2-5; 10 bases fit TRBD2. CDR3 length: 15 amino acids. Trimming took 5 bases from V and 3 from J; bases not matched to a gene: 6. Germline V gene data show CDR1 as LGHNA and CDR2 as YNFKEQ. CDR3 protein: CASSAGTSEEETQYF. CDR3 in DNA: TGTGCCAGCAGCGCTGGGACTAGCGAGGAAGAGACCCAGTACTTC.

The V call is TRBV4-1, the J call TRBJ2-7; 7 bases map to TRBD2. CDR1 MGHRA and CDR2 YSYEKL come from the germline V gene. The CDR3 is 13 amino acids. The V and J ends lost 3 bases and 7 bases, in that order; junction bases with no gene match: 6. This CDR3 is CASSHPQAGEQYF. The CDR3, as DNA: TGCGCCAGCAGCCACCCCCAAGCGGGGGAGCAGTACTTC.

The chain carries TRBV6-5 and TRBJ1-5, with 8 bases identical to TRBD1. This CDR3 spans 14 amino acids. CDR1 MNHEY and CDR2 SVGAGI come from the germline V gene. Trimming at V came to 2 bases and at J to 6 bases, leaving 3 bases not matched to a gene. The CDR3 protein is CASSYNRGSQPQHF. CDR3 coding DNA: TGTGCCAGCAGTTACAACAGGGGGAGTCAGCCCCAGCATTTT.

This sequence joins TRBV9 and TRBJ2-1; 12 bases align to TRBD2. The CDR3 contains 18 residues. Germline loops: CDR1 SGDLS, CDR2 YYNGEE. The V gene end was trimmed by 0 bases and the J gene end by 4 bases; junction bases not matched to a gene: 8. CDR3 coding DNA: TGTGCCAGCAGCGTAGGCCCTGTTCTAGCGGGAGGGTACAATGAGCAGTTCTTC. It translates to CASSVGPVLAGGYNEQFF.

This clone has only one observation. This chain links TRBV19 with TRBJ1-5; no clear D. V was trimmed by 5 bases and J by 7 bases, leaving 15 bases between them. Germline values: CDR1 LNHDA, CDR2 SQIVND (reference sequence). This CDR3 spans 14 amino acids. This chain's CDR3 is CASSASGMKQPQHF. The DNA for the CDR3 is TGTGCCAGTAGTGCCTCAGGTATGAAACAGCCCCAGCATTTT.

The V gene is TRBV6-5, the J gene TRBJ2-1, with 8 bases that match TRBD2. With 6 bases clipped from V and 8 bases from J, the junction kept 9 bases outside the gene matches. The germline gives CDR1 MNHEY, CDR2 SVGAGI. CDR3 length equals 14 residues. The CDR3 reads CASSPGLAPHEQFF. In DNA, the CDR3 is TGTGCCAGCAGCCCTGGACTAGCTCCCCATGAGCAGTTCTTC.

By share, this clone counts as medium-sized. V usage is TRBV6-1 and J usage is TRBJ1-2; 7 bases line up with TRBD1. V was pared by 4 bases and J by 0 bases, with 5 bases of the junction left unmatched. Germline values: CDR1 MNHNS, CDR2 SASEGT. The CDR3 is made up of 15 amino acids. The CDR3 protein is CASSGGQLANYGYTF. Written as DNA, the CDR3 is TGTGCCAGCAGTGGGGGACAGCTAGCTAACTATGGCTACACCTTC.

V is TRBV10-2 and J is TRBJ2-5; the D is unclear. CDR3 length: 14 amino acids. Germline CDR1 is WSHSY and CDR2 is SAAADI. With 5 bases removed from V and 0 bases from J, the gap between germline ends came to 10 bases. CDR3 amino acids: CASSSSINQETQYF. The CDR3 DNA sequence: TGCGCCAGCAGTTCCAGTATCAACCAAGAGACCCAGTACTTC.

The V call is TRBV7-3, the J call TRBJ1-1, with D possibly being TRBD1 (6 bases). This CDR3 has 13 residues. Germline lookup yields CDR1 SGHTA and CDR2 FQGTGA. V was shortened by 2 bases and J by 5 bases, with 9 bases between the two germline ends. The CDR3 protein is CASSLSRGTEAFF. The DNA of the CDR3 is TGTGCCAGCAGCTTATCAAGGGGGACTGAAGCTTTCTTT.

The gene calls are TRBV19 and TRBJ2-1; maybe TRBD1 (7 bases). The CDR3 loop spans 16 amino acids. CDR1 and CDR2 from the germline V gene are LNHDA and SQIVND (reference sequence). The V end lost 6 bases, the J end lost 6 bases, and 21 bases lay between the germline ends. CDR3 nucleotide sequence: TGTGCCAGTAGACCGAGGGGGCGGGACATAGGCAATGAGCAGTTCTTC. Translated, it gives CASRPRGRDIGNEQFF.

The gene calls are TRBV21-1 and TRBJ1-5; TRBD1 was called by the table and not checked on the DNA. TRBV21-1 corresponds to a pseudogene. This CDR3 region has 21 residues. CDR3: CASSKVRAPRPGETGNQPQHF. CDR3 coding DNA: TGTGCCAGCAGCAAAGTTCGAGCCCCCCGGCCAGGGGAGACCGGCAATCAGCCCCAGCATTTT.

J is TRBJ2-3 and V is TRBV6-1; TRBD2 matches at 8 bases. Trimming removed 4 bases from V and 2 bases from J; junction bases left unmatched: 11. The CDR3 has 17 amino acids. Germline CDR1 MNHNS, CDR2 SASEGT. This CDR3 is CASSGLGSGAFTDTQYF. CDR3 DNA sequence: TGTGCCAGCAGTGGTCTGGGTAGCGGGGCCTTCACAGATACGCAGTATTTT.

In DNA form, the CDR3 reads TGTGCCAGCAGCTTAGCCGGAGCGGGGGGGAACATTCAGTACTTC. Translation: CASSLAGAGGNIQYF. The chain links TRBV11-2 to TRBJ2-4; 10 positions match TRBD2. Germline assignment: CDR1 SGHAT and CDR2 FQNNGV. This CDR3 has 15 amino acids. Unmatched junction bases numbered 4, after V lost 1 base and J lost 7 bases.

The chain employs TRBV9 and TRBJ2-3, with TRBD2 as a possible D gene (5 bases). CDR3 length equals 15 residues. The V end was cut by 4 bases, the J end by 0 bases, with 12 bases between. The germline gives CDR1 SGDLS, CDR2 YYNGEE. Here the CDR3 reads CASSPQAASTDTQYF. CDR3 nucleotides: TGTGCCAGCAGCCCCCAAGCGGCCAGCACAGATACGCAGTATTTT. The whole variable domain, remainder taken from reference TRBV9 and TRBJ2-3, is DSGVTQTPKHLITATGQRVTLRCSPRSGDLSVYWYQQSLDQGLQFLIQYYNGEERAKGNILERFSAQQFPDLHSELNLSSLELGDSALYFCASSPQAASTDTQYFGPGTRLTVL.

This chain uses TRBV30 with TRBJ1-1; 8 bases map to TRBD1. Germline-derived CDR1 and CDR2 are GTSNPN and SVGIG (reference sequence). CDR3 length: 13 amino acids. With V trimmed by 3 bases and J by 8 bases, 8 bases remained unmatched. The DNA of the CDR3 is TGTGCCTGGAGCCACGGACAGGGCAGGGAAGCTTTCTTT. Amino acids: CAWSHGQGREAFF.

This clone was observed a single time. The chain uses TRBV9 and TRBJ2-7; 7 bases match TRBD1. Looked up from germline, CDR1 is SGDLS and CDR2 is YYNGEE. The CDR3 runs to 17 residues. The V gene end was trimmed by 0 bases and the J gene end by 0 bases; junction bases not matched to a gene: 9. The CDR3 spells CASSVGSQGENSYEQYF. CDR3 DNA sequence: TGTGCCAGCAGCGTAGGAAGCCAGGGGGAAAACTCCTACGAGCAGTACTTC.

V gene TRBV2 combines with J gene TRBJ2-4, with D unclear. With 7 bases removed from V and 7 bases from J, the gap between germline ends came to 17 bases. Germline lookup yields CDR1 SNHLY and CDR2 FYNNEI. This CDR3 region has 14 residues. The CDR3 is CASKPRLSTNIQYF. The CDR3 DNA reads TGTGCCAGCAAACCCAGGTTGAGTACGAACATTCAGTACTTC.

The V gene is TRBV11-2, the J gene TRBJ2-7; 8 bases match TRBD1. The junction had 2 bases not matched to a gene; V was cut back by 1 base and J by 6 bases. The CDR3 sequence is 13 residues long. Germline V CDR1 and CDR2: SGHAT, FQNNGV. CDR3 loop: CASSLVTGAEQYF. CDR3 DNA sequence: TGTGCCAGCAGCTTAGTGACAGGGGCCGAGCAGTACTTC.

J is TRBJ2-5 and V is TRBV5-6, with 9 bases aligning to TRBD2. The germline CDR1 and CDR2 sequences are SGHDT and YYEEEE. Trimming took 4 bases from V and 5 from J; bases not matched to a gene: 3. CDR3 size: 13 residues. CDR3 nucleotides: TGTGCCAGCAGCGCGGGAGGGGTGGAGACCCAGTACTTC. The encoded protein is CASSAGGVETQYF.

This clone was seen a handful of times. The rearrangement joins TRBV2 to TRBJ1-2, with D tentatively TRBD1 (5 bases). This CDR3 region has 15 residues. V shed 1 base and J shed 8 bases, with 17 bases lying between them. Germline CDR1 and CDR2: SNHLY and FYNNEI. The CDR3 loop is CASSEVSGAFGGYTF. CDR3 DNA: TGTGCCAGCAGTGAAGTATCTGGGGCCTTCGGCGGCTACACCTTC.

The V and J genes are TRBV19 and TRBJ1-3, with D uncertain. The CDR3 has 15 residues. The V and J ends lost 5 bases and 0 bases respectively, with 11 bases between them. CDR1 and CDR2 from the germline V gene are LNHDA and SQIVND (reference sequence). CDR3 region: CASSLEVRSGNTIYF. Written as DNA, the CDR3 is TGTGCCAGTAGTCTCGAGGTCCGCTCTGGAAACACCATATATTTT. Looking up the rest from reference TRBV19 and TRBJ1-3 gives the full variable domain: DGGITQSPKYLFRKEGQNVTLSCEQNLNHDAMYWYRQDPGQGLRLIYYSQIVNDFQKGDIAEGYSVSREKKESFPLTVTSAQKNPTAFYLCASSLEVRSGNTIYFGEGSWLTVV.

This chain connects TRBV30 to TRBJ1-4, with D hard to call. V was shortened by 5 bases and J by 8 bases, with 12 bases between the two germline ends. Germline CDR1 GTSNPN, CDR2 SVGIG (reference sequence). The length of the CDR3 is 12 residues. The CDR3 nucleotides are TGTGCCTGGGGAGGAGGTTTGGAAAAACTGTTTTTT. Residues: CAWGGGLEKLFF.

The rearrangement uses TRBV4-1 and TRBJ1-5; D is perhaps TRBD1 (5 bases). In germline, CDR1 is MGHRA, CDR2 YSYEKL. The CDR3 is 16 residues long. V was clipped by 0 bases and J by 8 bases, with 17 bases between them. This CDR3 reads CASSQDWFGGEKPQHF. The DNA of the CDR3 is TGCGCCAGCAGCCAAGATTGGTTTGGGGGGGAGAAGCCCCAGCATTTT.